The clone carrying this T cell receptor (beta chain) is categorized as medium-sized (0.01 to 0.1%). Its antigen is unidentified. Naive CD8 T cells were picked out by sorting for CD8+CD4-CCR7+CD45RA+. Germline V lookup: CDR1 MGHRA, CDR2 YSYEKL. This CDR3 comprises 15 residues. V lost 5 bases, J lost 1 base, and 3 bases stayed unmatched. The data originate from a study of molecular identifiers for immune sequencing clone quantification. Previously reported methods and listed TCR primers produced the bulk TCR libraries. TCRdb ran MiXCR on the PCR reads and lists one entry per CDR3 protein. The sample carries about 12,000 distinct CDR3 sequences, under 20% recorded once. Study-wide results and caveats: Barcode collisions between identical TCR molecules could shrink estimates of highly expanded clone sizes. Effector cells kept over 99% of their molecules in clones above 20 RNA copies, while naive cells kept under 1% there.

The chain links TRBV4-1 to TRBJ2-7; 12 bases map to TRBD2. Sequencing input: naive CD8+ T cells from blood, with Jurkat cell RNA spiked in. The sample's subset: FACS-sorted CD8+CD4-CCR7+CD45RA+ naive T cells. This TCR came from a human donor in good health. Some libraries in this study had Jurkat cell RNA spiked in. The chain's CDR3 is CASSALAGGSYEQYF. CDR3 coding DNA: TGCGCCAGCAGCGCCCTAGCGGGAGGGTCCTACGAGCAGTACTTC.